This TCR beta chain was identified in a study of blood T cell repertoires in COVID-19. In the study overall: Spain, Italy and the United States supplied samples that represented acute and convalescent COVID-19. The analysed material was cDNA or gDNA that came from T cells, B-cell-depleted T cells, or PBMCs.

V was pared by 3 bases and J by 0 bases, with 9 bases of the junction left unmatched. Germline V gene sequence: CDR1 KGHDR, CDR2 SFDVKD. The length of the CDR3 is 18 residues. Produced via immunoSEQ multiplex PCR; TCRdb's table is partial and in-frame only. In the table there are some 260,000 clones, around 87% of which are singletons. Participants' reported clinical history set cohort assignment. This clonotype was obtained from a woman aged 30 to 39 with acute COVID-19. Sequencing was performed on PBMCs or T cells enriched from blood (not recorded which). This chain links TRBV24-1 with TRBJ1-3; 8 nucleotides line up with TRBD1. The chain's CDR3 is CATSDGGTGARSGNTIYF. The CDR3 DNA sequence: TGTGCCACCAGTGATGGGGGGACAGGCGCCCGCTCTGGAAACACCATATATTTT.